This TCR beta chain was identified in a study of blood T cell repertoires in COVID-19. In the authors' workflow: From reference gene primer amplification, estimates of nucleated cell counts were derived. Assay used: immunoSEQ multiplex PCR; TCRdb lists only in-frame clones, some missing. D and trimming were read from the DNA, whereas the V and J calls and clone size are those reported in that table. This table has 60,000 to 95,000 clones, around 90% appearing once. The germline V gene encodes CDR1 LNHDA and CDR2 SQIVND (reference sequence). Trimming removed 7 bases at V and 4 bases at J, with 10 bases between. This CDR3 spans 13 amino acids.

The TCR originated in a human donor in a cohort sampled during active COVID-19. The sample consisted of peripheral blood. This chain uses TRBV19 with TRBJ2-2; tentative D call: TRBD2 (5 bases). The chain's CDR3 is CASKRVSTGELFF. The CDR3 DNA reads TGTGCCAGTAAGAGGGTGAGCACCGGGGAGCTGTTTTTT. Based on the CDR3 plus reference TRBV19 and TRBJ2-2, the full variable domain is DGGITQSPKYLFRKEGQNVTLSCEQNLNHDAMYWYRQDPGQGLRLIYYSQIVNDFQKGDIAEGYSVSREKKESFPLTVTSAQKNPTAFYLCASKRVSTGELFFGEGSRLTVL.